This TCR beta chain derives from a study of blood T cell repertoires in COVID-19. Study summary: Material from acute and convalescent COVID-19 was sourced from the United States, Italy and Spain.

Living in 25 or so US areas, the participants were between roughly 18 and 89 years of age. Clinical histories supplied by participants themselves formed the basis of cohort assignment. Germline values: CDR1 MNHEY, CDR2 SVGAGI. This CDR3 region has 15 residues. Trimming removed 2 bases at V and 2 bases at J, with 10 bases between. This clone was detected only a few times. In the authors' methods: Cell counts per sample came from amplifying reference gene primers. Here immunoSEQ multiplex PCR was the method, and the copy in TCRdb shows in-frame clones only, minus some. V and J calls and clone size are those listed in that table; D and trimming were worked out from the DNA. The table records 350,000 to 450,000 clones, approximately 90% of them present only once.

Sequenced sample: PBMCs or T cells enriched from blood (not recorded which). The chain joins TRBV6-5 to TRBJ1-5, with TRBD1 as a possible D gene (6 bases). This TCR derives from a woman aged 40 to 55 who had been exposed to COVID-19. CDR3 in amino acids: CASSYSPGGNQPQHF. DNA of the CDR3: TGTGCCAGCAGTTACAGTCCAGGGGGCAATCAGCCCCAGCATTTT.